This passage covers 6 T cell receptor beta chains from one sample sequenced in a study of blood T cell repertoires in COVID-19. The repertoire was sequenced with immunoSEQ multiplex PCR; TCRdb's copy has only in-frame clones and lacks some. The repertoire holds about 130,000 clones, approximately 80% seen once, with about 17% in the top ten. What was sequenced was peripheral blood. The receptors here all came from a woman between 50 and 59 years old with acute or convalescent COVID-19.

The rearrangement uses TRBV27 and TRBJ1-6; 8 nucleotides agree with TRBD1. Germline V gene data show CDR1 as MNHEY and CDR2 as SMNVEV (reference sequence). V lost 4 bases and J lost 11; bases outside the gene matches: 7. This CDR3 region has 14 residues. The CDR3 sequence is CASSSRTGKAPLHF. CDR3 DNA: TGTGCCAGCAGTTCTCGGACAGGGAAGGCACCCCTCCACTTT.

The chain links TRBV28 to TRBJ1-3; D is perhaps TRBD1 (5 bases). This CDR3 has 18 residues. Looked up from germline, CDR1 is MDHEN and CDR2 is SYDVKM. The ends were cut back, 7 bases at V and 3 bases at J, with 25 bases in the middle. The CDR3 region is CASTASPYWRGGGNTIYF. The CDR3 DNA reads as TGTGCCAGCACCGCCTCGCCTTACTGGAGGGGAGGTGGAAACACCATATATTTT.

V usage is TRBV6-5 and J usage is TRBJ1-2, with TRBD1 matching over 9 bases. The germline V gene encodes CDR1 MNHEY and CDR2 SVGAGI. This CDR3 contains 14 residues. After removal of 6 bases from V and 0 bases from J, the junction contained 2 bases not matched to a gene. The DNA of the CDR3 is TGTGCCAGCAGGCGACAGGGGGCTAACTATGGCTACACCTTC. Its translation: CASRRQGANYGYTF.

The chain carries TRBV9 and TRBJ1-6, with D tentatively TRBD1 (6 bases). CDR1 and CDR2 (germline): SGDLS, YYNGEE. V was cut by 0 bases and J by 10 bases, with 14 bases left in between. The CDR3 consists of 15 residues. CDR3 sequence: CASSVEARGSSPLHF. The CDR3 DNA is TGTGCCAGCAGCGTAGAAGCCAGGGGATCATCACCCCTCCACTTT.

The DNA of the CDR3 is TGTGCCAGCAGCCCTCGGACGGGCGGGGGTCAGCCCCAGCATTTT. Translation gives CASSPRTGGGQPQHF. This chain connects TRBV2 to TRBJ1-5, with TRBD1 as a possible D gene (5 bases). CDR1 and CDR2 (germline): SNHLY, FYNNEI. The CDR3 is made up of 15 amino acids. With 6 bases removed from V and 6 bases from J, the gap between germline ends came to 18 bases.

This clone was counted a few times. This sequence joins TRBV19 and TRBJ2-3; 10 bases map to TRBD2. This CDR3 contains 17 residues. Germline assignment: CDR1 LNHDA and CDR2 SQIVND (reference sequence). V dropped 7 bases and J dropped 0; count of bases not matched to a gene: 10. The CDR3 nucleotides are TGTGCCAGTAAAAGCGGGGGGGCTCGAAACAGCACAGATACGCAGTATTTT. This codes for CASKSGGARNSTDTQYF. The full variable domain, in which reference TRBV19 and TRBJ2-3 provide the parts outside the CDR3, is DGGITQSPKYLFRKEGQNVTLSCEQNLNHDAMYWYRQDPGQGLRLIYYSQIVNDFQKGDIAEGYSVSREKKESFPLTVTSAQKNPTAFYLCASKSGGARNSTDTQYFGPGTRLTVL.